One and the same sample provided the 10 T cell receptor beta chains below, sequenced in a study of breast tumors, draining lymph nodes, adjacent tissues. TCRdb processed the multiplex PCR reads anew with MiXCR; each CDR3 protein has one entry. The table has about 200,000 distinct CDR3 sequences, over 25% seen once. Samples came from axillary lymph nodes draining the breast cancer. Sample: axillary lymph node tissue. The receptors shown here come from a female donor with breast cancer. Some clones in this sample may be carry-over from other donors' samples.

This clonotype was detected a few times. This may be a read error: a much more frequent sequence differs by one nucleotide. The rearrangement uses TRBV5-4 and TRBJ2-7, with a tentative D call TRBD1 (6 bases). The CDR3 length is 14 residues. Looked up from germline, CDR1 is SGHNT and CDR2 is YYREEE (reference sequence). The V end was cut by 1 base, the J end by 2 bases, with 10 bases between. CDR3 loop: CASSLQGTAYEQYF. As DNA, the CDR3 is TGTGCCAGCAGCTTGCAGGGGACGGCCTACGAGCAGTACTTC.

In this sample, this clonotype turned up many times. This sequence joins TRBV19 and TRBJ2-5, with 7 bases matching TRBD1. Germline V lookup: CDR1 LNHDA, CDR2 SQIVND (reference sequence). With V trimmed by 11 bases and J by 5 bases, 11 bases remained unmatched. This CDR3 region has 13 residues. CDR3 protein: CAGPTGVVETQYF. The CDR3, as DNA: TGTGCCGGTCCAACAGGGGTTGTTGAGACCCAGTACTTC.

About this clonotype: With a much larger clone just one base away, this may be a read error. The CDR3: CASSQRFRTDTRYF. Written as DNA, the CDR3 is TGCGCCAGCAGCCAAAGGTTCCGCACAGATACGCGGTATTTT. The chain is built from TRBV4-1 and TRBJ2-3; no firm D call. The CDR3 extends over 14 amino acids. Per the germline V gene, CDR1 is MGHRA and CDR2 is YSYEKL.

This clonotype was seen at least ten times. The chain employs TRBV12-3 or TRBV12-4 and TRBJ1-5; tentative D call: TRBD1 (5 bases). CDR3 length: 13 residues. The V gene lost 5 bases and the J gene lost 6 bases, with 11 bases spanning the gap. CDR3: CASSGGVAQPQHF. The DNA for the CDR3 is TGTGCCAGCAGTGGAGGGGTAGCTCAGCCCCAGCATTTT.

This clonotype was observed many times. This chain links TRBV24-1 with TRBJ1-2; the match to TRBD1 covers 11 bases. CDR3 length: 15 residues. CDR1 is KGHDR, CDR2 SFDVKD, per germline. V shed 2 bases and J 4 bases; nucleotides not matched to a gene: 2. CDR3 residues: CATSDSGQGAYGYTF. DNA for the CDR3: TGTGCCACCAGTGATTCTGGACAGGGGGCCTATGGCTACACCTTC.

There are many counts of this clonotype. The chain carries TRBV5-8 and TRBJ2-2; 7 bases are shared with TRBD1. In germline, CDR1 is SGHTS, CDR2 YDEGEE. The J segment lost 7 bases and the V segment lost 3 bases, leaving 6 bases of the junction unmatched. The CDR3 is 14 amino acids. CDR3 nucleotide sequence: TGTGCCAGCAGCTCACAGGGGATCGGCGGGGAGCTGTTTTTT. It codes for CASSSQGIGGELFF.

At least ten counts were recorded for this clonotype. The V gene is TRBV7-6, the J gene TRBJ2-3; 8 nucleotides agree with TRBD2. Germline CDR1 reads SGHVS; CDR2 reads FNYEAQ. The CDR3 is 17 residues long. J was trimmed by 6 bases and V by 4 bases; bases with no gene match: 15. Here the CDR3 DNA reads TGTGCCAGCAGCTCCCCCTCCGGGAGGGGGGCCAGTGATACGCAGTATTTT. It yields the protein CASSSPSGRGASDTQYF.

As regards this clonotype: It is likely a read error, because the conserved phenylalanine at the end of the CDR3 is missing. The limits of the CDR3 on the DNA are not certain, so only TCRdb's listed CDR3 is given. This sequence joins TRBV20-1 and TRBJ1-4. The CDR3 numbers 8 amino acids, ends counted. In germline, CDR1 is DFQATT, CDR2 SNEGSKA (reference sequence). CDR3 protein: CSAREVFV.

There are many counts of this clonotype. The chain has TRBV6-5 and TRBJ2-7, with TRBD2 as a possible D gene (6 bases). This CDR3 has 17 residues. In germline, CDR1 is MNHEY, CDR2 SVGAGI. V lost 2 bases and J lost 2, with 19 bases in between. The CDR3 loop is CASSYDPPGGWAYEQYF. CDR3 in DNA: TGTGCCAGCAGTTACGACCCTCCCGGAGGGTGGGCCTACGAGCAGTACTTC.

In its sample, this clonotype was seen many times. This rearrangement joins TRBV4-1 to TRBJ2-1, with D perhaps matching TRBD2 (5 bases). V dropped 1 base and J dropped 9 bases, with 22 bases sitting between them. The CDR3 is made up of 17 amino acids. Per the germline V gene, CDR1 is MGHRA and CDR2 is YSYEKL. CDR3 DNA sequence: TGCGCCAGCAGCCAAGTTAATCTGGGCTTAGTTGAGGGTGAGCAGTTCTTC. Translated: CASSQVNLGLVEGEQFF.